Listed below are T cell receptor beta chains from one sample, sequenced in a study of cytomegalovirus exposure and HLA in healthy donors. This table comes from immunoSEQ multiplex PCR, and its TCRdb copy is limited to in-frame clones, with some not included. The data show around 63,000 clones, just under 80% seen once. Specimen: PBMCs. The receptors shown here come from a man between 35 and 55 years old in good health and CMV-seronegative. Both conserved end residues are trimmed from each CDR3.

>TRBV19
ASSIAPRGPDGYT
>TRBV7-6
ASRPSISEGGELF
>TRBV11-3
ASSLRPNTEAF
>TRBV15
ATSRESGSVGNEQF
>TRBV7-9
ASSFLPRRGTEAF
>TRBV10-3
AISPGGARYEQY
>TRBV19
AVGTGWSGANVLT
>TRBV6-5
ASSIHYGDTEAF
>TRBV27
ASSFGQSYEQY
>TRBV5-1
ASSKGATNTGELF
>TRBV19
AAADSSSSYEQY
>TRBV9
ASSPVGRGKAF
>TRBV7-9
ASSLTAGYNEQF
>TRBV29-1
SAGGGGSEPQH
>TRBV28
ASSLYLQGGGGMNTEAF
>TRBV4-1
ASSWHRGLDTDTQY
>TRBV2
ASSERGDVADTGELF
>TRBV10-3
AISPDTRFTEAF
>TRBV6-5
ASSFTGESDTQY
>TRBV12-5
ASGSSGGASYNEQF
>TRBV7-9
SSSPFRGRESSGANVLT
>TRBV7-2
ASSLAPNRRETQY
>TRBV18
ASSPRQKKAGELF
>TRBV5-8
ASSLSSRRNTEAF
>TRBV5-1
ASSVQERNTGELF
>TRBV25-1
ASSVGATGIQETQY
>TRBV2
ASSEGGDSLSEQY
>TRBV13
ASMVRNRDNYGYT
>TRBV4-2
ASTPGGLAGITGELF
>TRBV28
ASSLYLGATNEKLF
>TRBV7-8
ASSYFPRAKSEKLF
>TRBV27
ASSSGRANTGELF
>TRBV29-1
SVGPVTDSNQPQH
>TRBV11-2
ASSPTGSGETQY
>TRBV23-1
ASSRPGTAGNTIY
>TRBV7-9
ASSLLAGG
>TRBV19
ASSMTLGLAEETQY
>TRBV4-1
ASSQEQGSGNTIY
>TRBV2
ASSERGLARETQY
>TRBV9
ASSVQTGTGNTIY
>TRBV18
ASSPVRDIPETQY
>TRBV5-5
ASSPADSNYGYT
>TRBV7-8
ASSSSHRREQF
>TRBV28
ASSLAPIAADTQY
>TRBV27
ASSWGRGSYEQY
>TRBV11-2
ASSLRLDYEQY
>TRBV9
ASSVDGNIQY
>TRBV6-5
ASSYSSSYSNYGNT
>TRBV11-2
ASSPGTSGSVVNEQY
>TRBV28
ASSFPRGAYQETQY
>TRBV6-1
ASSFDRGLTEAF
>TRBV2
ASRPGQGQETQY
>TRBV27
ASSLGGWLQETQY
>TRBV15
ATSRTSGYNEQF
>TRBV7-9
SSSIQGETQY
>TRBV6-1
ASSEAIGQGGNQPQH
>TRBV5-1
ASSLAGGQGAF
>TRBV6-1
ASSEAQVPTDTQY
>TRBV4-2
ASSRTSGGQQETQY
>TRBV9
ASSLRTSTDTQY